The next 12 T cell receptor beta chains were all read from a single sample in a study of shared clonotypes between healthy human individuals. Generated by immunoSEQ multiplex PCR, the TCRdb table keeps only in-frame clones and is missing some. The top ten clones hold approximately 0.45% of a sample with some 1.5 million clones, 95% to 99% of them seen once. Material for sequencing was naive CD4+ T cells sorted from blood. Indicated subset: CD45RA+ positively selected. These receptors came from a man aged 25-45 years in good health.

The genes are TRBV11-2 and TRBJ2-2; 12 bases align to TRBD2. The CDR3 has 18 residues. V shed 6 bases, J shed 5 bases, and the junction held 13 bases outside the gene matches. CDR1 is SGHAT and CDR2 is FQNNGV in the germline V gene. Here the CDR3 DNA reads TGTGCCAGCAGGGGGACTAGCGGGCCAGAGGGGGCGACCGGGGAGCTGTTTTTT. Translating gives CASRGTSGPEGATGELFF.

This clone appeared a single time. The chain carries TRBV18 and TRBJ1-1; the D is unclear. CDR1 and CDR2 from the germline V gene are KGHSH and LQKENI. Trimming removed 6 bases from V and 4 bases from J, with 15 bases in between. This CDR3 comprises 14 residues. CDR3 protein: CASSPLLEGTEAFF. As DNA, the CDR3 is TGTGCCAGCTCCCCCCTGTTGGAGGGCACTGAAGCTTTCTTT.

V gene TRBV14 combines with J gene TRBJ2-1, with a possible D match to TRBD2 (6 bases). V was clipped by 4 bases and J by 3 bases, with 13 bases between them. The CDR3 covers 15 residues. Germline lookup yields CDR1 SGHDN and CDR2 FVKESK. This chain's CDR3 is CASSPPGLRYNEQFF. CDR3 nucleotide sequence: TGTGCCAGCAGCCCCCCGGGACTCCGCTACAATGAGCAGTTCTTC.

The V and J genes are TRBV6-1 and TRBJ1-2, with D maybe TRBD1 (6 bases). CDR3 length equals 14 residues. CDR1 MNHNS and CDR2 SASEGT come from the germline V gene. V dropped 2 bases and J dropped 3 bases, with 10 bases sitting between them. The CDR3 DNA reads TGTGCCAGCAGTGAATGGGGGCAAGACTATGGCTACACCTTC. Its translation: CASSEWGQDYGYTF.

The chain uses TRBV4-3 and TRBJ2-1, with 8 bases lining up with TRBD1. The junction had 8 bases not matched to a gene; V was cut back by 4 bases and J by 6 bases. Germline CDR1 and CDR2: LGHNA and YSLEER. The CDR3 totals 15 residues. CDR3 region: CASSLRLDRVNEQFF. The CDR3 bases are TGCGCCAGCAGCCTCCGGCTGGACAGGGTCAATGAGCAGTTCTTC.

About this clone: Other DNA sequences within the sample encode an identical CDR3. This chain links TRBV5-1 with TRBJ2-7; possible D gene TRBD2, 7 bases. V lost 4 bases, J lost 0 bases, and 14 bases lay in between. Germline CDR1 is SGHRS and CDR2 is YFSETQ. The CDR3 length is 15 residues. In DNA form, the CDR3 reads TGCGCCAGCAGCCCGAGGGGGGGCCCCTCCTACGAGCAGTACTTC. It translates to CASSPRGGPSYEQYF.

V gene TRBV5-1 combines with J gene TRBJ2-1; the D call may be TRBD1 or TRBD2 (5 bases each). The CDR3 has 15 amino acids. With 3 bases removed from V and 3 bases from J, the gap between germline ends came to 13 bases. CDR1 is SGHRS, CDR2 YFSETQ, per germline. The CDR3 region is CASSSDGTDYNEQFF. CDR3 DNA: TGCGCCAGCAGCTCCGACGGGACCGACTACAATGAGCAGTTCTTC.

V gene TRBV5-1 combines with J gene TRBJ2-3; D gene unclear. The V gene lost 0 bases and the J gene lost 2 bases, with 7 bases spanning the gap. Germline values: CDR1 SGHRS, CDR2 YFSETQ. CDR3 length: 14 amino acids. CDR3 sequence: CASSLADLTDTQYF. CDR3 coding DNA: TGCGCCAGCAGCTTGGCGGACCTCACAGATACGCAGTATTTT.

The genes are TRBV7-3 and TRBJ2-5; D is possibly TRBD1 (6 bases). Between the trimmed V and J ends, which lost 1 base and 8 bases, there was a span of 14 bases. Germline V gene lookup returns CDR1 SGHTA and CDR2 FQGTGA. The CDR3 has 14 residues. Here the CDR3 DNA reads TGTGCCAGCAGCTTAATGGGACACCAGGGAACCCAGTACTTC. Its protein is CASSLMGHQGTQYF.

This sequence joins TRBV19 and TRBJ1-2; a possible D gene is TRBD1 (5 bases). The V gene's germline CDR1 is LNHDA and CDR2 SQIVND (reference sequence). V was pared by 5 bases and J by 4 bases, with 17 bases between. This CDR3 region has 15 residues. CDR3 in DNA: TGTGCCAGTAGTCCCCACTCCGGGACGGCCTATGGCTACACCTTC. Amino acid sequence: CASSPHSGTAYGYTF.

The rearrangement links TRBV6-5 to TRBJ1-5; possibly TRBD1 for D (5 bases). Trimming cost V 2 bases and J 9 bases, with 14 bases left between them. Germline V gene lookup returns CDR1 MNHEY and CDR2 SVGAGI. CDR3 length: 14 amino acids. The CDR3 nucleotides read TGTGCCAGCAGTTACGGGCAGGGCGTTGGGCCCCAGCATTTT. Translated, it gives CASSYGQGVGPQHF.

The rearrangement uses TRBV27 and TRBJ1-5; TRBD1 matches at 7 bases. CDR1 is MNHEY and CDR2 is SMNVEV in the germline V gene (reference sequence). V shed 6 bases and J 4 bases; nucleotides not matched to a gene: 9. This CDR3 has 15 residues. The CDR3 DNA follows: TGTGCCAGCAGGCAACTCGGGACAGCAAATCAGCCCCAGCATTTT. Amino acids: CASRQLGTANQPQHF.